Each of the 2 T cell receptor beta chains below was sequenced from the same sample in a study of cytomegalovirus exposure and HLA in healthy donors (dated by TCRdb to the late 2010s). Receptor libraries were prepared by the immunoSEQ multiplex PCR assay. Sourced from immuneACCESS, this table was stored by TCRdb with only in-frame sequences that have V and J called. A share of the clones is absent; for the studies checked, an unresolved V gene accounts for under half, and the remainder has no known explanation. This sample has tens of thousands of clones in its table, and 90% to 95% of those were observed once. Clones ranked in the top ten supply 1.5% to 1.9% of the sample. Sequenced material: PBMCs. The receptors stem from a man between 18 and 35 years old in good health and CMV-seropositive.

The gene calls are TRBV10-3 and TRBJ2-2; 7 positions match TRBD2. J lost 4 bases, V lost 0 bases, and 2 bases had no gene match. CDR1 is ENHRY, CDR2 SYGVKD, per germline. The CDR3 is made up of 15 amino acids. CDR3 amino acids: CAISESGRGTGELFF. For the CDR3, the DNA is TGTGCCATCAGTGAGTCGGGGAGGGGCACCGGGGAGCTGTTTTTT.

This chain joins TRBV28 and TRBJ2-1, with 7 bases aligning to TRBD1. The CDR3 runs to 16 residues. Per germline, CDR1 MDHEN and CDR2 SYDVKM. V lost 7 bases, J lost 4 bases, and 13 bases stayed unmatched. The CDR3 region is CASTLTETGPYNEQFF. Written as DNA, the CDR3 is TGTGCCAGCACCCTCACGGAGACAGGGCCTTACAATGAGCAGTTCTTC.